This T cell receptor beta chain was identified in a study of control samples from healthy donors and cancer patients (dated by TCRdb to 2018 to 2021). With regard to this clone: There is no known antigen for this receptor. Base quality data are lacking; no much larger clone is found one base away.

Receptors were amplified or captured by the immunoSEQ multiplex PCR assay. Held by TCRdb, this immuneACCESS table contains in-frame sequences only and omits some clones. Under half of the omission traces to an unresolved V gene where checked; the cause of the rest is unknown. For this sample the table gives about 120,000 clones, of which roughly 92% were detected only once. The top ten clones comprise 4.5% to 7% of the sample. This sequence was found in a man younger than 35 in good health. The sequencing sample was made of blood.

The DNA is as follows: TGTGCCAGCAGTGAAAAACGGCAGCCCCAGCATTTT. The translation is CASSEKRQPQHF. Recombination joined TRBV6-1 with TRBJ1-5; too little of a D gene remains to name it. Based on the germline V gene, the CDR1 and CDR2 sequences are MNHNS and SASEGT. The CDR3 has 12 amino acids, counting the end cysteine and phenylalanine. Only CDR3 DNA is held: 36 bases, read in frame from base 1. V and J lose 2 bases and 7 bases, and a span of 6 bases separates them.